These T cell receptor beta chains were read from a single sample in a study of Ad26.COV2.S vaccination and SARS-CoV-2 variants. The repertoire was sequenced with immunoSEQ multiplex PCR; TCRdb's copy has only in-frame clones and lacks some. The sample gives about 680,000 clones, 89% of which show up once; roughly 1.5% is in the top ten. The sample here was peripheral blood, taken in a trial of Ad26.COV2.S vaccine versus placebo. These receptors all stem from a person aged 18-60 years who received the Ad26.COV2.S COVID-19 vaccine or a placebo. Both conserved end residues are part of each CDR3. D genes are given only for firm matches. A row's size may be missing; if present it is once, few, many or a size class.

d_gene,abundance,j_gene,v_gene,CDR3nt,CDR3aa
TRBD1,NA,TRBJ2-5,TRBV7-7,TGTGCTAGCAGCTTATTACAGGGGTTAGGAGAGACCCAGTACTTC,CASSLLQGLGETQYF
TRBD1,NA,TRBJ2-3,TRBV10-3,TGTGCCACATCAGGGGGCGCGGATACGCAGTATTTT,CATSGGADTQYF
NA,NA,TRBJ2-6,TRBV5-4,TGTGCCAGCAGCACTTCTCCAGGCTCTGGGGCCAACGTCCTGACTTTC,CASSTSPGSGANVLTF
NA,once,TRBJ2-5,TRBV18,TGTGCCAGCTCATCAGGACAGCAAGAGACCCAGTACTTC,CASSSGQQETQYF
NA,NA,TRBJ1-1,TRBV6-2/TRBV6-3,TGTGCCAGCAGTTATCTCCAGAGGGGAGAAGCTTTCTTT,CASSYLQRGEAFF
TRBD1,NA,TRBJ1-2,TRBV29-1,TGCAGCGTGCCGGGACAGGGGTATGGCTACACCTTC,CSVPGQGYGYTF
NA,NA,TRBJ1-2,TRBV19,TGTGCCAGTAGGATCCCCACGACGGATGGCTACACCTTC,CASRIPTTDGYTF
NA,NA,TRBJ2-1,TRBV5-1,TGCGCCAGCAGCTCCCTGGCGGGGAGCTCCTACAATGAGCAGTTCTTC,CASSSLAGSSYNEQFF
TRBD1,once,TRBJ2-3,TRBV11-2,TGTGCCAGCAGCATAGGACAGGGGGCCGATACGCAGTATTTT,CASSIGQGADTQYF
NA,NA,TRBJ1-2,TRBV5-6,TGTGCCAGCAGCTTGGAGCCAGTTTCTAACTATGGCTACACCTTC,CASSLEPVSNYGYTF
NA,NA,TRBJ1-3,TRBV4-2,TGTGCCAGCAGCCAAGAAGGAAACACCATATATTTT,CASSQEGNTIYF
NA,NA,TRBJ1-6,TRBV12-2,TGTGCAAGTCGCTTAGCCACCTCAGGGAAGCCCGATAATTCACCCCTCCACTTT,CASRLATSGKPDNSPLHF
TRBD1,NA,TRBJ2-1,TRBV4-1,TGCGCCAGCAGCCGGGACAGGGTCGGTCATGAGCAGTTCTTC,CASSRDRVGHEQFF
TRBD1,NA,TRBJ1-2,TRBV6-5,TGTGCCAGCAGTTACAGGACAGGGGCTAAAGGCTACACCTTC,CASSYRTGAKGYTF
NA,once,TRBJ1-5,TRBV15,TGTGCCACCAGCAGAGGGTCGGCGGGGTATAGCAATCAGCCCCAGCATTTT,CATSRGSAGYSNQPQHF
NA,NA,TRBJ2-5,TRBV15,TGTGCCACCAGCCCGCGACACGGATGGGAGACCCAGTACTTC,CATSPRHGWETQYF
TRBD1,NA,TRBJ2-1,TRBV7-9,TGTGCCAGCAGCCTCCGTCGGACAGGGCGCAATGAGCAGTTCTTC,CASSLRRTGRNEQFF
TRBD2,NA,TRBJ2-7,TRBV11-2,TGTGCCAGCAGCCCCCCCAGCGGGAGGGGGTACGAGCAGTACTTC,CASSPPSGRGYEQYF
NA,NA,TRBJ1-3,TRBV2,TGTGCCAGCGGGCAGGACTCTGGAAACACCATATATTTT,CASGQDSGNTIYF
NA,once,TRBJ1-1,TRBV27,TGTGCCAGCAGCCCCGGGACACAGAACACTGAAGCTTTCTTT,CASSPGTQNTEAFF